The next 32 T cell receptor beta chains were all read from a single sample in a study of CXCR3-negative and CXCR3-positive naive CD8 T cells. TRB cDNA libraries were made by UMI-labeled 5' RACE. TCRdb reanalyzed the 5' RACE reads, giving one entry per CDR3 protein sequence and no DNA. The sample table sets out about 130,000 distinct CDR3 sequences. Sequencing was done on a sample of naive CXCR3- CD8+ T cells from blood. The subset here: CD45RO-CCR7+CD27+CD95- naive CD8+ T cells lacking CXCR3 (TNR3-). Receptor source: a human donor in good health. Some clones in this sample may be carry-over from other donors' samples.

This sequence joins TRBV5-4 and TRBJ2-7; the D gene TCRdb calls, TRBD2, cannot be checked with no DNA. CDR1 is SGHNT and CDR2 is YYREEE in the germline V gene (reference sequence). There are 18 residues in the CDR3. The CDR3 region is CASSLDGLAGGGTYEQYF.

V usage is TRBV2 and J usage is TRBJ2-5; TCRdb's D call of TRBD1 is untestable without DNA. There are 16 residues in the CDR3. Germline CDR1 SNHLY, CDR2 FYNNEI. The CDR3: CASSSLPGPILKTQYF.

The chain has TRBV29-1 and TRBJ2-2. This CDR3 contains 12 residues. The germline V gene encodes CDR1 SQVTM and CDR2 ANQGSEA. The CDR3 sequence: CSGARDAGELFF.

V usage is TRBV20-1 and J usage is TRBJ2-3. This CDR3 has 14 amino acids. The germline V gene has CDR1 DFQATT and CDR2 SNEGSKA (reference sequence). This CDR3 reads CSARDLGSWDTQYF.

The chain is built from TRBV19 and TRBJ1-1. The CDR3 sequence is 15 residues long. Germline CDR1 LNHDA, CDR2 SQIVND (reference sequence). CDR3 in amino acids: CASSIDRDSNTEAFF.

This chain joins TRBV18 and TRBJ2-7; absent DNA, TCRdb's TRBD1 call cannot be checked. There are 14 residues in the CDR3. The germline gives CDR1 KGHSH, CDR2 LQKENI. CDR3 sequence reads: CASSPRDRPYEQYF.

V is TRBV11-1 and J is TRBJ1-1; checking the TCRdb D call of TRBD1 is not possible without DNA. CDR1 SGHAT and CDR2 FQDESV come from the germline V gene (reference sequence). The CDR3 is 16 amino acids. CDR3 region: CASSPDRVDMNTEAFF.

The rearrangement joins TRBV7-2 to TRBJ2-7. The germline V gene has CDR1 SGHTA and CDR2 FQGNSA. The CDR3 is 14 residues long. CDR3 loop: CASSLLGDSYEQYF.

CDR3 protein: CASSVLAQPSYNELFF. This chain joins TRBV19 and TRBJ2-1; TCRdb proposes TRBD2, but this gene call is untestable without DNA. The germline V gene encodes CDR1 LNHDA and CDR2 SQIVND (reference sequence). This CDR3 is 16 amino acids long.

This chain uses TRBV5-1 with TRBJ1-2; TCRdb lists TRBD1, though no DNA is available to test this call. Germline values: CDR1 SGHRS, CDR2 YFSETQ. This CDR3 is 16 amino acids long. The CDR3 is CASSLDLFGGYYGYTF. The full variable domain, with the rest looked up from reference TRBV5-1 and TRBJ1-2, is KAGVTQTPRYLIKTRGQQVTLSCSPISGHRSVSWYQQTPGQGLQFLFEYFSETQRNKGNFPGRFSGRQFSNSRSEMNVSTLELGDSALYLCASSLDLFGGYYGYTFGSGTRLTVV.

CDR3 sequence reads: CSARDVTDNQPQHF. The chain combines TRBV20-1 with TRBJ1-5. The CDR3 runs to 14 residues. From germline, CDR1 is DFQATT and CDR2 SNEGSKA (reference sequence).

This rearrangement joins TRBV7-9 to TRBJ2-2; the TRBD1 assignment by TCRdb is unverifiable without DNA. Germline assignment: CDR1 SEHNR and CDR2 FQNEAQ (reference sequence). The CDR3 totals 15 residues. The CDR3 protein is CASSFSGGRTGELFF.

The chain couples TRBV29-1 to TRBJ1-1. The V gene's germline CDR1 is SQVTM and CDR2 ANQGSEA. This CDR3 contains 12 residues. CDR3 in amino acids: CSVRASNTEAFF.

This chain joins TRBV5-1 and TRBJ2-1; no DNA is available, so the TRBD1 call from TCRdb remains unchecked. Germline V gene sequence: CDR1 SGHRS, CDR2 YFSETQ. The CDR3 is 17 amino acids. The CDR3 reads CASSPRTPGRMYNEQFF.

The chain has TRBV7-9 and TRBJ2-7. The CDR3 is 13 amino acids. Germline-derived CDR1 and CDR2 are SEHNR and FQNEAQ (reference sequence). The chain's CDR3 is CASSLRSTYEQYF.

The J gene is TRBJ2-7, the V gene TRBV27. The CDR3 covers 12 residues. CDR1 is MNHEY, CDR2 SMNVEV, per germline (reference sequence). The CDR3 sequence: CATFGSPYEQYF.

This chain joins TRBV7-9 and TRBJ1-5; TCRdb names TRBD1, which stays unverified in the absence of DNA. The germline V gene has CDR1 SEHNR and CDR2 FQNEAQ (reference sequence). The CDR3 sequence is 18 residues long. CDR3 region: CASSFSMRTGVGNQPQHF.

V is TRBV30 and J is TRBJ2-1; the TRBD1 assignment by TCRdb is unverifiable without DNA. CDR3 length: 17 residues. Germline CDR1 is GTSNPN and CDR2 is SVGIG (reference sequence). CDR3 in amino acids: CAWSREGTLLMDNEQFF.

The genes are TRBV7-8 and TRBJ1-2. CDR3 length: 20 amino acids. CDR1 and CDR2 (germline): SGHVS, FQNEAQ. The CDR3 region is CASSLLTRGQARYGEYGYTF.

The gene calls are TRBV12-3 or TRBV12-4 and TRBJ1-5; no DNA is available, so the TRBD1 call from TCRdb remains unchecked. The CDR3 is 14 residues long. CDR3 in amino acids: CASSSRGHNQPQHF.

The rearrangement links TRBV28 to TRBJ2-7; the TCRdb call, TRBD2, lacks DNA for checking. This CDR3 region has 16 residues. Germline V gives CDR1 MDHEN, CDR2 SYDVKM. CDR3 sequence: CASSFIPRDGSYEQYF.

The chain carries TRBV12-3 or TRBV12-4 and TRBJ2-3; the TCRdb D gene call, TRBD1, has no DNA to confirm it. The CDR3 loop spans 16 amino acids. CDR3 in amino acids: CASSPEAPASTDTQYF.

This chain's CDR3 is CSGVGQSYEQYF. The rearrangement joins TRBV29-1 to TRBJ2-7; with no DNA, the TCRdb D assignment of TRBD1 cannot be verified. This CDR3 comprises 12 residues. From germline, CDR1 is SQVTM and CDR2 ANQGSEA.

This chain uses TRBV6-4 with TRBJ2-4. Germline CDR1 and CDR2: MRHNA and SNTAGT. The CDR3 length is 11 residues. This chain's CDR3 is CASSVVGFQYF.

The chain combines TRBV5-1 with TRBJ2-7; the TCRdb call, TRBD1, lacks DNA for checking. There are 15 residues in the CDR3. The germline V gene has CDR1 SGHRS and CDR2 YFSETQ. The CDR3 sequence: CASSYGLAGAYEQYF.

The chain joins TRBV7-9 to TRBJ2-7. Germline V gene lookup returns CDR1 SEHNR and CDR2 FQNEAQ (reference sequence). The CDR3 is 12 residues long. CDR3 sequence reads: CASSLWPYEQYF.

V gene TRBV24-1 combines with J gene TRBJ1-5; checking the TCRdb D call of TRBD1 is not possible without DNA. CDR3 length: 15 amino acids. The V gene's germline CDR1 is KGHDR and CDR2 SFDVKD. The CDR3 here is CATSIGTDSNQPQHF.

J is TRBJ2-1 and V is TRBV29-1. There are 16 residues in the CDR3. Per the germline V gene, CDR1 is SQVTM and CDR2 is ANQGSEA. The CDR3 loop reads CSVVGRTGSSYNEQFF.

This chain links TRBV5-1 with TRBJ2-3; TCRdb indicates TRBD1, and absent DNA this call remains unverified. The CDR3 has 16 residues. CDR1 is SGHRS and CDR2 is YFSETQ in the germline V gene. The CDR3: CASSLAGQGSTDTQYF. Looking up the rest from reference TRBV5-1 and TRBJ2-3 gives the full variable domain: KAGVTQTPRYLIKTRGQQVTLSCSPISGHRSVSWYQQTPGQGLQFLFEYFSETQRNKGNFPGRFSGRQFSNSRSEMNVSTLELGDSALYLCASSLAGQGSTDTQYFGPGTRLTVL.

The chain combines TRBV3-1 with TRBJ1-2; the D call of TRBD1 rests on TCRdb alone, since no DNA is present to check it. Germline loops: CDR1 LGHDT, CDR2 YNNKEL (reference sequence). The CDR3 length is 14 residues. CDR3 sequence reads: CASRNPDSNYGYTF.

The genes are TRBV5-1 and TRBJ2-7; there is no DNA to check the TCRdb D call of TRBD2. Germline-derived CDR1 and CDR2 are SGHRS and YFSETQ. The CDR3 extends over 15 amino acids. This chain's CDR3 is CASQLLVGRVYEQYF.

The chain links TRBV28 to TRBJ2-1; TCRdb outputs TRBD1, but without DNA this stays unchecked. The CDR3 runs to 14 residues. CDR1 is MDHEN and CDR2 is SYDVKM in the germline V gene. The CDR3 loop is CASSFQGVRNEQFF.